A single sample is the source of the 17 T cell receptor beta chains below, sequenced in a study of blood T cell repertoires in COVID-19. Only in-frame clones appear in the TCRdb table, and some are missing; sequencing was by immunoSEQ multiplex PCR. The repertoire holds under 350,000 clones, roughly 85% seen once, with about 4.2% in the top ten. The sequencing input was PBMCs or T cells enriched from blood (not recorded which). The receptors shown here come from a middle-aged woman with acute COVID-19.

The rearrangement joins TRBV4-1 to TRBJ1-5; D is unclear. The CDR3 consists of 16 residues. Trimming pared 0 bases from V and 1 base from J, leaving 10 bases between. The germline gives CDR1 MGHRA, CDR2 YSYEKL. The CDR3 reads CASSQDRTRSNQPQHF. In nucleotides, the CDR3 is TGCGCCAGCAGCCAAGATAGGACTAGAAGCAATCAGCCCCAGCATTTT.

This chain links TRBV18 with TRBJ1-3; the match to TRBD1 covers 7 bases. V shed 5 bases and J 4 bases; nucleotides not matched to a gene: 5. Per germline, CDR1 KGHSH and CDR2 LQKENI. The CDR3 spans 14 residues. This CDR3 reads CASSEDRAGNTIYF. As DNA, the CDR3 is TGTGCCAGCTCAGAAGACAGGGCCGGAAACACCATATATTTT.

The chain carries TRBV5-8 and TRBJ1-4; the match to TRBD1 covers 10 bases. Trimming at V came to 1 base and at J to 7 bases, leaving 4 bases not matched to a gene. The length of the CDR3 is 15 residues. In germline, CDR1 is SGHTS, CDR2 YDEGEE. The CDR3 loop is CASSLPGQGFEKLFF. DNA for the CDR3: TGTGCCAGCAGCTTGCCGGGACAGGGGTTTGAAAAACTGTTTTTT.

This clone appeared a single time. The chain recombines TRBV6-6 with TRBJ1-4, with 9 bases lining up with TRBD1. V was clipped by 6 bases and J by 7 bases; unmatched bases: 6. This CDR3 is built from 14 residues. Germline CDR1 reads MNHNY; CDR2 reads SVGAGI (reference sequence). CDR3 in DNA: TGTGCCAGCAGCACAGGGGGCGCGCTTGAAAAACTGTTTTTT. Translation: CASSTGGALEKLFF.

V is TRBV27 and J is TRBJ1-1; D is perhaps TRBD1 (5 bases). Germline V gene data show CDR1 as MNHEY and CDR2 as SMNVEV (reference sequence). The CDR3 has 15 amino acids. V shed 5 bases and J shed 0 bases, with 13 bases lying between them. The CDR3: CASSLNRNLNTEAFF. DNA for the CDR3: TGTGCCAGCAGTCTCAACAGGAACCTGAACACTGAAGCTTTCTTT.

The V and J genes are TRBV11-2 and TRBJ2-2; a weak D match, TRBD1 (5 bases). This CDR3 comprises 16 residues. The V end was cut by 1 base, the J end by 0 bases, with 9 bases between. Germline CDR1 is SGHAT and CDR2 is FQNNGV. This chain's CDR3 is CASSLGPRANTGELFF. The DNA of the CDR3 is TGTGCCAGCAGCTTAGGGCCCAGGGCGAACACCGGGGAGCTGTTTTTT.

The CDR3 coding sequence is TGTGCCAGCAGTGACGATTACAACATGAACACTGAAGCTTTCTTT. Protein: CASSDDYNMNTEAFF. The J gene is TRBJ1-1, the V gene TRBV6-1; D uncertain. Trimming removed 3 bases from V and 0 bases from J, with 11 bases in between. Germline CDR1 reads MNHNS; CDR2 reads SASEGT. The CDR3 runs 15 residues.

This sequence joins TRBV6-5 and TRBJ2-1, with 9 bases identical to TRBD2. The V and J ends lost 5 bases and 3 bases, in that order; junction bases with no gene match: 5. The CDR3 contains 15 residues. Looked up from germline, CDR1 is MNHEY and CDR2 is SVGAGI. The CDR3 reads CASSLAGRNYNEQFF. The CDR3 DNA sequence: TGTGCCAGCAGTCTAGCGGGAAGGAACTACAATGAGCAGTTCTTC.

The chain couples TRBV7-2 to TRBJ1-2, with 7 bases that match TRBD1. In germline, CDR1 is SGHTA, CDR2 FQGNSA. The CDR3 length is 13 residues. V was pared by 2 bases and J by 7 bases, with 4 bases of the junction left unmatched. CDR3 in amino acids: CASSLKGASGYTF. The CDR3, as DNA: TGTGCCAGCAGCTTAAAGGGGGCAAGTGGCTACACCTTC.

The chain recombines TRBV7-2 with TRBJ1-5; possibly TRBD1 for D (6 bases). CDR3 length equals 14 residues. Germline CDR1 SGHTA, CDR2 FQGNSA. The V gene lost 4 bases and the J gene lost 5 bases, with 12 bases spanning the gap. This CDR3 is CASSSPGADQPQHF. The CDR3 bases are TGTGCCAGCAGCTCACCAGGGGCGGATCAGCCCCAGCATTTT.

The chain combines TRBV19 with TRBJ2-2, with 7 positions matching TRBD1. Germline V CDR1 and CDR2: LNHDA, SQIVND (reference sequence). Losses at the gene ends were 1 base for V and 4 bases for J; bases not matched to a gene: 6. CDR3 length: 16 residues. The CDR3 region is CASSIGLDRATGELFF. The CDR3 nucleotides are TGTGCCAGTAGTATAGGGTTAGACAGGGCCACCGGGGAGCTGTTTTTT.

The genes are TRBV7-3 and TRBJ1-6; 10 nucleotides agree with TRBD1. Trimming cost V 5 bases and J 9 bases; bases outside gene matches: 7. The CDR3 length is 15 residues. Germline V gene lookup returns CDR1 SGHTA and CDR2 FQGTGA. CDR3 nucleotide sequence: TGTGCCAGCAGCCTGCGACAGGGGGCCGGTTCACCCCTCCACTTT. Amino acids: CASSLRQGAGSPLHF.

V and J are TRBV3-1 (or the pseudogene TRBV3-2) and TRBJ1-4, with a weak D call TRBD1 (5 bases). CDR1 and CDR2 (germline): LGHDT, YNNKEL (reference sequence). There are 14 residues in the CDR3. Trimming left V 1 base short and J 7 bases short, with 10 bases between. The CDR3 region is CASSQGGVLEKLFF. In DNA, the CDR3 is TGTGCCAGCAGCCAAGGGGGCGTTCTTGAAAAACTGTTTTTT.

The chain is built from TRBV7-8 and TRBJ1-4, with D possibly being TRBD1 (5 bases). Trimming pared 0 bases from V and 4 bases from J, leaving 12 bases between. The CDR3 sequence is 16 residues long. Germline V gives CDR1 SGHVS, CDR2 FQNEAQ. The CDR3 region has the DNA TGTGCCAGCAGCTTAGCCCCGGGACTAAATAATGAAAAACTGTTTTTT. It encodes CASSLAPGLNNEKLFF.

The chain joins TRBV7-9 to TRBJ1-3; D is ambiguous. Trimming left V 3 bases short and J 3 bases short, with 9 bases between. This CDR3 region has 14 residues. Germline CDR1 is SEHNR and CDR2 is FQNEAQ (reference sequence). CDR3 residues: CASSFAQIGNTIYF. CDR3 coding DNA: TGTGCCAGCAGCTTTGCACAGATTGGAAACACCATATATTTT. The full variable domain, completed using reference TRBV7-9 and TRBJ1-3, is DTGVSQNPRHKITKRGQNVTFRCDPISEHNRLYWYRQTLGQGPEFLTYFQNEAQLEKSRLLSDRFSAERPKGSFSTLEIQRTEQGDSAMYLCASSFAQIGNTIYFGEGSWLTVV.

The rearrangement joins TRBV4-1 to TRBJ2-3, with TRBD2 as a possible D gene (6 bases). This CDR3 region has 14 residues. Trimming left V 0 bases short and J 6 bases short, with 10 bases between. CDR1 and CDR2 from the germline V gene are MGHRA and YSYEKL. CDR3 sequence (DNA): TGCGCCAGCAGCCAAGAAGTCGGGAGCGATACGCAGTATTTT. Protein product: CASSQEVGSDTQYF.

The rearrangement uses TRBV4-2 and TRBJ1-1; 8 bases map to TRBD1. CDR1 is LGHNA and CDR2 is YNFKEQ in the germline V gene. CDR3 length: 14 residues. Trimming removed 0 bases from V and 5 bases from J; junction bases left unmatched: 2. CDR3 protein: CASSQDRGRTEAFF. The CDR3 DNA follows: TGTGCCAGCAGCCAAGACAGGGGGCGAACTGAAGCTTTCTTT.